One TCR beta chain is described in this entry. The CDR3 has 17 amino acids. The V gene's germline CDR1 is LNHDA and CDR2 SQIVND (reference sequence). The V end was cut by 7 bases, the J end by 3 bases, with 24 bases between. Sequencing was performed with immunoSEQ multiplex PCR; in TCRdb, only in-frame clones are kept and a portion is missing. The table includes about 10,000 clones, approximately 74% detected once. The sample is drawn from a study of immune cell composition in non-small cell lung cancer. Sequencing was performed on lung tumor tissue. J is TRBJ1-2 and V is TRBV19; D is uncertain. This receptor was taken from a human donor with non-small cell lung cancer. CDR3 DNA sequence: TGTGCCAGTACCCCGCTCACGGCCAACGTTCCGGACTATGGCTACACCTTC. Translated, it gives CASTPLTANVPDYGYTF. The full variable domain, in which reference TRBV19 and TRBJ1-2 provide the parts outside the CDR3, is DGGITQSPKYLFRKEGQNVTLSCEQNLNHDAMYWYRQDPGQGLRLIYYSQIVNDFQKGDIAEGYSVSREKKESFPLTVTSAQKNPTAFYLCASTPLTANVPDYGYTFGSGTRLTVV.